A selection of T cell receptor beta chains follows, all from one sample in a study of blood T cell repertoires in COVID-19. Some clones are missing from TCRdb's copy, which holds only in-frame ones; the method was immunoSEQ multiplex PCR. The sample has some 120,000 clones; around three quarters are singletons. The sequenced material came from peripheral blood. The receptor source for this set is a man aged 40-49 years with active or convalescent COVID-19. Both conserved end residues are part of each CDR3. Each record gives: D gene, J gene, CDR3 length, V gene, clone size, CDR3 protein, CDR3 DNA. D genes are given only for firm matches. The size entry is marked missing in some rows and otherwise reads once, few, many or a size class.

- TRBJ1-2 15 TRBV6-6 - CASSYSSAGLGGYTF TGTGCCAGCAGTTACTCATCGGCGGGCTTGGGGGGCTACACCTTC
TRBD1 TRBJ1-1 14 TRBV19 once CASSIVPGGTEAFF TGTGCCAGTAGTATAGTACCAGGGGGGACTGAAGCTTTCTTT
TRBD2 TRBJ2-3 17 TRBV4-2 - CASSQGLAGGPTDTQYF TGTGCCAGCAGCCAAGGACTAGCGGGGGGGCCCACAGATACGCAGTATTTT
- TRBJ2-3 15 TRBV6-5 - CASSYSGRNTDTQYF TGTGCCAGCAGTTACTCGGGGCGCAACACAGATACGCAGTATTTT
TRBD1 TRBJ2-7 15 TRBV5-1 - CASSLPGDRGLEQYF TGCGCCAGCAGCCTGCCTGGGGACAGGGGGCTTGAGCAGTACTTC
- TRBJ2-2 12 TRBV29-1 - CSVRPAGGELFF TGCAGCGTTCGCCCCGCAGGGGGGGAGCTGTTTTTT
TRBD1 TRBJ2-2 15 TRBV16 - CASSQDRANTGELFF TGTGCCAGCAGCCAGGACAGGGCGAACACCGGGGAGCTGTTTTTT
- TRBJ1-1 19 TRBV15 - CATSRPPGDLKTMNTEAFF TGTGCCACCAGCAGACCCCCAGGGGATCTCAAAACCATGAACACTGAAGCTTTCTTT
TRBD2 TRBJ2-4 18 TRBV11-2 - CASSVRDSRGVAKNIQYF TGTGCCAGCAGCGTTCGGGACTCCCGGGGGGTGGCCAAAAACATTCAGTACTTC
TRBD1 TRBJ2-1 16 TRBV2 - CASRLRQGLAYNEQFF TGTGCCAGCAGACTTAGACAGGGGTTGGCCTACAATGAGCAGTTCTTC
TRBD1 TRBJ1-1 16 TRBV12-5 - CASGWGTGHMNTEAFF TGTGCTAGTGGTTGGGGGACAGGGCACATGAACACTGAAGCTTTCTTT
- TRBJ2-2 16 TRBV23-1 - CASSQSQAPNTGELFF TGCGCCAGCAGTCAATCCCAGGCCCCGAACACCGGGGAGCTGTTTTTT
- TRBJ1-5 14 TRBV28 - CASSQRVGNQPQHF TGTGCCAGCAGCCAGAGGGTGGGCAATCAGCCCCAGCATTTT
- TRBJ2-1 16 TRBV5-1 - CASSLGGPRGGNEQFF TGCGCCAGCAGCTTGGGCGGGCCCCGAGGGGGCAATGAGCAGTTCTTC
- TRBJ2-3 11 TRBV20-1 once CSALGANTQYF TGCAGTGCTTTGGGGGCAAATACGCAGTATTTT
- TRBJ2-1 15 TRBV7-9 few CASRERRAGNNEQFF TGTGCCAGCAGGGAGAGGAGGGCCGGGAACAATGAGCAGTTCTTC
- TRBJ1-2 14 TRBV5-4 once CASSLDSLNYGYTF TGTGCCAGCAGCTTGGACAGTCTTAACTATGGCTACACCTTC
- TRBJ1-1 14 TRBV19 - CASSRAGQAPEAFF TGTGCCAGTAGTAGGGCAGGGCAGGCTCCTGAAGCTTTCTTT
TRBD1 TRBJ2-7 13 TRBV4-2 - CASRPTGRYEQYF TGTGCCAGCAGACCGACAGGGCGTTACGAGCAGTACTTC
- TRBJ2-2 14 TRBV30 - CAWSGEEHSGELFF TGTGCCTGGAGTGGGGAGGAGCATTCCGGGGAGCTGTTTTTT
TRBD2 TRBJ2-1 17 TRBV27 once CASSLGLAGMTYNEQFF TGTGCCAGCAGTCTCGGACTAGCGGGGATGACCTACAATGAGCAGTTCTTC
TRBD1 TRBJ1-1 15 TRBV4-1 - CASSQEARGRTEAFF TGCGCCAGCAGCCAAGAGGCTAGGGGGCGAACTGAAGCTTTCTTT
TRBD2 TRBJ2-3 17 TRBV9 once CASSGRGLAGDGDTQYF TGTGCCAGCAGCGGTAGGGGACTAGCGGGAGACGGAGATACGCAGTATTTT
TRBD1 TRBJ1-4 13 TRBV24-1 - CATSAGGDEKLFF TGTGCCACCAGTGCAGGGGGTGACGAAAAACTGTTTTTT
- TRBJ1-6 15 TRBV4-3 - CASSRVEGSRTPLHF TGCGCCAGCAGCCGGGTGGAAGGCTCTAGGACACCCCTCCACTTT
TRBD2 TRBJ2-5 15 TRBV30 - CAWNTGTSGGQTQYF TGTGCCTGGAACACCGGGACTAGCGGGGGGCAGACCCAGTACTTC
- TRBJ2-7 15 TRBV5-1 - CASSTETGAGDEQYF TGCGCCAGCAGCACGGAGACAGGGGCGGGAGACGAGCAGTACTTC
- TRBJ2-3 14 TRBV19 - CASSIGGMADTQYF TGTGCCAGTAGTATAGGAGGAATGGCAGATACGCAGTATTTT
- TRBJ2-1 14 TRBV6-5 - CASSLTSGHNEQFF TGTGCCAGCAGTTTGACTTCTGGCCACAATGAGCAGTTCTTC
- TRBJ1-1 13 TRBV7-2 once CASSLDSAFEAFF TGTGCCAGCAGCTTAGATAGCGCTTTTGAAGCTTTCTTT
- TRBJ2-3 14 TRBV9 - CASSPHPGRDTQYF TGTGCCAGCAGCCCCCATCCGGGTCGAGATACGCAGTATTTT
TRBD1 TRBJ1-2 14 TRBV5-6 - CASSHDRGLYGYTF TGTGCCAGCAGCCACGACAGGGGTCTGTATGGCTACACCTTC
TRBD2 TRBJ2-3 14 TRBV12-5 - CASVLGGNTDTQYF TGTGCTAGTGTCCTGGGGGGGAACACAGATACGCAGTATTTT
- TRBJ2-7 15 TRBV6-5 - CASSSGSQGSYEQYF TGTGCCAGCAGCTCCGGGAGTCAGGGAAGCTACGAGCAGTACTTC
TRBD2 TRBJ2-2 18 TRBV5-8 - CASSLFRGSASGSGELFF TGTGCCAGCAGCTTATTTCGGGGGTCAGCTAGCGGAAGCGGGGAGCTGTTTTTT
- TRBJ1-6 15 TRBV7-2 few CASIQPGRTNSPLHF TGTGCCAGCATCCAGCCAGGACGGACAAATTCACCCCTCCACTTT
TRBD2 TRBJ2-5 16 TRBV20-1 - CSASASRGGTQETQYF TGCAGTGCTAGTGCGAGCCGCGGGGGGACCCAAGAGACCCAGTACTTC
- TRBJ1-6 12 TRBV6-1 few CASSESWLALHF TGTGCCAGCAGTGAGTCATGGCTTGCCCTCCACTTT
- TRBJ1-4 13 TRBV18 once CASSPGIYEKLFF TGTGCCAGCTCACCCGGGATATATGAAAAACTGTTTTTT
- TRBJ2-5 14 TRBV5-4 - CASSVRGGGETQYF TGTGCCAGCAGCGTGAGGGGAGGAGGAGAGACCCAGTACTTC
- TRBJ1-4 14 TRBV14 - CASSQVRVGEKLFF TGTGCCAGCAGCCAAGTCAGGGTTGGGGAAAAACTGTTTTTT
- TRBJ1-2 14 TRBV23-1 - CASSQSSRGYGYTF TGCGCCAGCAGTCAATCGTCCAGAGGCTATGGCTACACCTTC